This T cell receptor (beta chain) was obtained from a study of blood T cell repertoires in COVID-19 (TCRdb year 2020). Regarding the research as a whole: Collaborator samples came from the United States, Italy and Spain and covered acute and convalescent phases of COVID-19. The prospective study material was composed of cDNA or gDNA derived from T cells, B-cell-depleted T cells, or PBMCs. Subjects who had been exposed to COVID-19, were actively infected with it, or had recovered from it provided the deeply sampled blood TCRbeta repertoires that made up the dataset. The repertoires were released in a freely available public database meant as a resource for research on the immune response to SARS-CoV-2. Samples came from the ongoing ImmuneRACE study (first 160 participants) plus 1,254 subjects from 6 global collaborators. A de-identified subject ID, COVID-19 status, age in years and sex were almost always included in the sample metadata. Where available, HLA class I and class II types were taken from metadata supplied by the sample provider and were not determined by assay-based typing.

TCRbeta CDR3 regions were amplified from genomic DNA by means of the immunoSEQ Assay, a bias-controlled multiplex PCR. In the source study's methods: The number of nucleated cells in each sample was estimated from the amplification of reference gene primers within the assay. To quantify the absolute abundance of each unique TCRbeta CDR3 rearrangement, sequence reads were collapsed and filtered. Productive Simpson clonality was computed per sample as the square root of Simpson's diversity index over productive rearrangements. TCRdb carries this immuneACCESS record with in-frame sequences only. Its versions omit some clonotypes, under half of them owing to an unresolved V gene in the studies checked, with the rest unexplained. From that table come the V and J calls and clone size; the DNA was used to work out D and trimming. This sample has 250,000 to 300,000 clones in its table, and approximately 86% of those were observed once. The ten largest make up around 13% of the sample.

Paper-wide results and their limitations: Clinical and demographic metadata were provided uncurated, with the amount varying by source and participant.

About this clone itself: What this receptor recognizes is not known. Base qualities are not at hand, and no much larger clone is one base apart.

Per the germline V gene, KGHSH is the CDR1 and LQKENI is the CDR2. V is cut by 3 bases and J by 2 bases, and the space between the germline ends is 19 bases. The CDR3 goes from the cysteine to the phenylalanine over 17 residues. Of all the DNA, just the CDR3 is kept, 51 bases in frame from base 1. At one collaborating source in Seattle, patients were enrolled during active infection and were followed longitudinally through the course of disease. Each collaborating institution followed its own protocols to collect whole blood in K2EDTA tubes. Collaborator samples were shipped for TCRbeta analysis as frozen whole blood, isolated PBMCs, or DNA extracted from either sample type.

This sequence uses TRBV18 and TRBJ1-1; the D region possibly corresponds to TRBD1 (6 bases align). The origin of this receptor is a woman in her sixties or seventies with COVID-19, enrolled during active disease. The sequencing sample was made of peripheral blood. Here is the DNA: TGTGCCAGCTCACCCAATCCCCTGACAGGCTTAAACACTGAAGCTTTCTTT. It is translated as CASSPNPLTGLNTEAFF. Reference TRBV18 and TRBJ1-1 genes cover what lies past the CDR3, so the full variable domain is NAGVMQNPRHLVRRRGQEARLRCSPMKGHSHVYWYRQLPEEGLKFMVYLQKENIIDESGMPKERFSAEFPKEGPSILRIQQVVRGDSAAYFCASSPNPLTGLNTEAFFGQGTRLTVV.